The 11 T cell receptor beta chains below come from one sample, sequenced in a study of regulatory and conventional T cells in RAG deficiency. This table comes from immunoSEQ multiplex PCR, and its TCRdb copy is limited to in-frame clones, with some not included. In the table there are approximately 12,000 clones, about 92% of which are singletons. Blood CD4+ CD25-low CD127-high conventional T cells supplied the genomic DNA template. Another study also made use of these data, one on regulatory T cells. That study reports: Primers: 52 TRBV forward and 13 TRBJ reverse.

The sequencing sample was made of CD4+ effector T cells sorted from blood. These receptors were taken from a human donor in good health.

The chain uses TRBV29-1 and TRBJ2-1; D is unresolved. Trimming cost V 4 bases and J 4 bases, with 14 bases left between them. This CDR3 has 14 residues. Per germline, CDR1 SQVTM and CDR2 ANQGSEA. The DNA of the CDR3 is TGCAGCGTTGGGCGCAGGCGGTCATACAATGAGCAGTTCTTC. Translated, it gives CSVGRRRSYNEQFF.

This clone was seen a single time. CDR3 loop: CASSATGGLKGYTF. CDR3 coding DNA: TGTGCCAGCAGTGCGACAGGGGGCTTAAAGGGCTACACCTTC. This chain links TRBV28 with TRBJ1-2; TRBD1 matches 10 bases. CDR1 is MDHEN and CDR2 is SYDVKM in the germline V gene. This CDR3 is 14 amino acids long. Losses at the gene ends were 5 bases for V and 8 bases for J; bases not matched to a gene: 8.

The V gene is TRBV6-5, the J gene TRBJ2-1; D perhaps matches TRBD2 (6 bases). This CDR3 spans 13 amino acids. From germline, CDR1 is MNHEY and CDR2 SVGAGI. With 8 bases removed from V and 0 bases from J, the gap between germline ends came to 8 bases. This CDR3 is CASGGSSYNEQFF. In nucleotides, the CDR3 is TGTGCCAGCGGGGGGAGCTCCTACAATGAGCAGTTCTTC.

This clone is a singleton in its sample. V and J are TRBV4-1 and TRBJ2-6; unclear D gene. The V end was cut by 0 bases, the J end by 0 bases, with 9 bases between. The CDR3 spans 17 residues. Germline V gene data show CDR1 as MGHRA and CDR2 as YSYEKL. CDR3 sequence: CASSQDPQFSGANVLTF. CDR3 nucleotides: TGCGCCAGCAGCCAAGATCCGCAGTTCTCTGGGGCCAACGTCCTGACTTTC.

On this clone itself: This CDR3 is also generated by other DNA sequences in the sample. The genes are TRBV21-1 and TRBJ2-1; the D call in the table, TRBD2, was not verified against the DNA. TRBV21-1 has pseudogene status. The CDR3 has 16 residues. The CDR3 nucleotides read TGTGCTAGCAGCAAGGGACTAGCGGGGGGGCCGAATGAGCAGTTCTTC. It yields the protein CASSKGLAGGPNEQFF.

The chain couples TRBV11-3 to TRBJ2-1; D may be TRBD2 (5 bases). The germline CDR1 and CDR2 sequences are SGHNT and YENEEA. Trimming cost V 4 bases and J 10 bases, with 11 bases left between them. The CDR3 extends over 12 amino acids. The CDR3 nucleotides read TGTGCCAGCAGCTCAAAAACGGGGGAGCAGTTCTTC. Translation: CASSSKTGEQFF.

This chain connects TRBV5-1 to TRBJ1-3; no clear D gene. The ends were cut back, 0 bases at V and 2 bases at J, with 3 bases in the middle. This CDR3 has 13 amino acids. In germline, CDR1 is SGHRS, CDR2 YFSETQ. CDR3 sequence reads: CASSLDAGNTIYF. Here the CDR3 DNA reads TGCGCCAGCAGCTTGGATGCTGGAAACACCATATATTTT.

This chain connects TRBV28 to TRBJ1-3; a possible D gene is TRBD1 (5 bases). This CDR3 has 15 residues. Looked up from germline, CDR1 is MDHEN and CDR2 is SYDVKM. Between the trimmed V and J ends, which lost 3 bases and 3 bases, there was a span of 12 bases. CDR3 nucleotides: TGTGCCAGCAGTTTCCGAACTCAGGGTGGAAACACCATATATTTT. Encoded protein: CASSFRTQGGNTIYF.

V and J are TRBV5-4 and TRBJ2-3; 8 bases are shared with TRBD1. From germline, CDR1 is SGHNT and CDR2 YYREEE (reference sequence). CDR3 size: 15 residues. V was clipped by 0 bases and J by 1 base; unmatched bases: 1. CDR3 DNA: TGTGCCAGCAGCTTGGAGGGACAGGGCACAGATACGCAGTATTTT. This encodes CASSLEGQGTDTQYF.

V gene TRBV6-5 combines with J gene TRBJ1-4, with 8 nucleotides matching TRBD1. This CDR3 has 14 residues. With 7 bases clipped from V and 5 bases from J, the junction kept 6 bases outside the gene matches. Germline values: CDR1 MNHEY, CDR2 SVGAGI. The CDR3 spells CASNRDRLNEKLFF. CDR3 coding DNA: TGTGCCAGCAACCGGGACAGGCTGAATGAAAAACTGTTTTTT.

The chain employs TRBV28 and TRBJ2-3; tentative D call: TRBD2 (6 bases). CDR3 size: 14 residues. From germline, CDR1 is MDHEN and CDR2 SYDVKM. V lost 6 bases and J 0 bases, leaving 10 bases between the germline ends. This CDR3 is CASRGGASTDTQYF. CDR3 sequence (DNA): TGTGCCAGCAGGGGGGGAGCTAGCACAGATACGCAGTATTTT.